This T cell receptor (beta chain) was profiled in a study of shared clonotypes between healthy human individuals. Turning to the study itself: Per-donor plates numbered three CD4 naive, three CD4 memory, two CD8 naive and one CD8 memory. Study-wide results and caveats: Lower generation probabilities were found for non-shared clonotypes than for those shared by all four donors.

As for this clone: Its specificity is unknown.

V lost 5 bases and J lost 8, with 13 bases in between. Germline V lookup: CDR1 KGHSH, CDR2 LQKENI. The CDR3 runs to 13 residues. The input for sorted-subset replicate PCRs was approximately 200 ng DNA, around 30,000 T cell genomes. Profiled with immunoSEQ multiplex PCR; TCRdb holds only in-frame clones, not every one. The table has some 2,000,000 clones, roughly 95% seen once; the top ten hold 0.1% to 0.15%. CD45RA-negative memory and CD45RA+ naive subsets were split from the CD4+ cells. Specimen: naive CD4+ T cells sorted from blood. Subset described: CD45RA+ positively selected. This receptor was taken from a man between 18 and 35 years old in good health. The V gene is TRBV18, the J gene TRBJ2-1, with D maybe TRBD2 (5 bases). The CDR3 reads CASSSTLADEQFF. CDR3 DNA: TGTGCCAGCTCAAGCACTCTAGCCGATGAGCAGTTCTTC.